This TCR beta chain was observed in a study of blood T cell repertoires in COVID-19. Looking at the study overall: T cells, B-cell-depleted T cells, or PBMCs provided the cDNA or gDNA that served as material.

Repertoires were generated with immunoSEQ multiplex PCR, while TCRdb's copy carries only in-frame clones and drops some. The table shows around 380,000 clones, with roughly 77% occurring only once. The germline V gene has CDR1 MNHEY and CDR2 SVGAGI. Trimming removed 0 bases at V and 6 bases at J, with 5 bases between. The CDR3 covers 13 residues. The chain couples TRBV6-5 to TRBJ1-4; D unresolved. The sequence was collected from a human donor with acute or convalescent COVID-19. The donor label of this sample is uncertain. Sequenced sample: peripheral blood. The DNA of the CDR3 is TGTGCCAGCAGTTACTCGAGGGATGAAAAACTGTTTTTT. Its protein is CASSYSRDEKLFF.